The TCR beta chain described here comes from a study of blood T cell repertoires in COVID-19. In the study overall: T cells, B-cell-depleted T cells, or PBMCs supplied cDNA or gDNA.

In the authors' methods: From reference gene primer amplification, estimates of nucleated cell counts were derived. Clones were sequenced by immunoSEQ multiplex PCR, and TCRdb holds only the in-frame ones, with some missing. V and J calls and clone size are as listed in that table; D and trimming were resolved from the DNA. This sample has approximately 45,000 clones; about nine tenths occur once, and the top ten carry approximately 5%. Trimming shortened V by 0 bases and J by 3 bases, and 6 bases separated the two germline ends. The CDR3 contains 14 residues. The V gene's germline CDR1 is MNHNY and CDR2 SVGAGI (reference sequence).

The sequenced material came from peripheral blood. The rearrangement uses TRBV6-6 and TRBJ1-5; no definite D call. The TCR sequence derives from a human donor in a cohort sampled during active COVID-19. DNA of the CDR3: TGTGCCAGCAGTTACTCGGAGAACAATCAGCCCCAGCATTTT. Translation gives CASSYSENNQPQHF.